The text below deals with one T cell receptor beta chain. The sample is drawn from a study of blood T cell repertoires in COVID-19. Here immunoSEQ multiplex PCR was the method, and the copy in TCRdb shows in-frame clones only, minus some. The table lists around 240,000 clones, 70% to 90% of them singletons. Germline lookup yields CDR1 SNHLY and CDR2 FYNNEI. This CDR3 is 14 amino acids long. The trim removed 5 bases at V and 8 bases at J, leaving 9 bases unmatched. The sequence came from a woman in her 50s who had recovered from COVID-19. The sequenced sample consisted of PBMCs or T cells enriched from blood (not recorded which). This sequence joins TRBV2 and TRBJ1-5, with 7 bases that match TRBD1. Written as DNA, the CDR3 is TGTGCCAGCAGTCTCGGACAGGTTGGTAAGCCCCAGCATTTT. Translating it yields CASSLGQVGKPQHF.